This T cell receptor beta chain was captured in a study of naive and memory T cell subsets. Findings and limits, study-wide: There was no ground truth to check naive and memory subset results.

In this sample, this clonotype turned up a few times. The antigen remains unidentified. CDR1 and CDR2 (germline): MNHEY, SVGEGT. Trimming took 6 bases from V and 6 from J; bases not matched to a gene: 8. This CDR3 has 16 amino acids. The beta constant-region primer was an equimolar mix of two oligonucleotides covering TRBC1 and TRBC2. Ligation attached a single-stranded oligonucleotide with a 12-nucleotide UMI and the SP2 primer to the cDNA 3' end. A single record per CDR3 protein comes from TCRdb applying MiXCR to the UMI-ligation and nested PCR reads. The sample holds 70,000 to 95,000 distinct CDR3 sequences, about 6.5% seen once.

This clonotype was obtained from a human donor in good health. This chain links TRBV6-2 or TRBV6-3 with TRBJ2-1; 13 bases match TRBD2. Sample: central memory CD4+ T cells from blood. Here the CDR3 DNA reads TGTGCCAGCAGCCCCAGGACTAGCGGGAGCCGCAATGAGCAGTTCTTC. This sequence encodes CASSPRTSGSRNEQFF.